These T cell receptor beta chains were read from a single sample in a study of blood T cells in healthy people across ages. TCRdb re-derived calls from the 5' RACE reads in MiXCR, one entry per CDR3 protein. The sample lists approximately 1,700,000 distinct CDR3 sequences; about 39% were seen once. The sequencing sample was made of blood. These receptors were obtained from a human donor in good health. Both conserved end residues are part of each CDR3. D genes are given only for firm matches. Not all rows give a size; the values are once, few, many and, for expanded clones, a class.

clone_size j_call v_call d_call cdr3_aa cdr3_nt
- TRBJ2-2 TRBV4-3 TRBD2 CASSPGSLAGRSGELFF TGCGCCAGCAGCCCTGGTAGCCTAGCGGGGCGAAGCGGGGAGCTGTTTTTT
- TRBJ2-1 TRBV6-4 TRBD2 CASSPAGVGYNEQFF TGTGCCAGCAGCCCCGCGGGGGTTGGGTACAATGAGCAGTTCTTC
- TRBJ2-3 TRBV4-3 - CVSSHYVNTDTQYF TGCGTCAGCAGCCATTATGTCAACACAGATACGCAGTATTTT
- TRBJ2-7 TRBV4-1 - CAGSQGGTATYEQYF TGCGCCGGCAGCCAAGGCGGCACAGCCACCTACGAGCAGTACTTC
few TRBJ2-7 TRBV28 - CASSSPGDAYEQYF TGTGCCAGCAGTTCCCCCGGGGATGCCTACGAGCAGTACTTC
- TRBJ2-7 TRBV29-1 - CSVDVSNSLGQYF TGCAGCGTTGACGTCAGTAACTCATTGGGGCAGTACTTC
- TRBJ2-7 TRBV2 TRBD2 CASRSELAGPTYEQYF TGTGCCAGCAGGTCAGAACTAGCGGGTCCTACCTACGAGCAGTACTTC
few TRBJ2-7 TRBV4-3 - CASSQEGDSRYEQYF TGCGCCAGCAGCCAAGAGGGGGACTCTCGTTACGAGCAGTACTTC
- TRBJ1-2 TRBV5-1 - CASSTQAGPYGYTF TGCGCCAGCAGCACGCAGGCGGGGCCCTATGGCTACACCTTC
- TRBJ1-1 TRBV6-5 TRBD1 CASSHRDRGGTEAFF TGTGCCAGCAGTCACCGGGACAGGGGAGGCACTGAAGCTTTCTTT
- TRBJ1-6 TRBV20-1 - CSARDLGRDNSPLHF TGCAGTGCTAGAGATTTGGGCAGGGATAATTCACCCCTCCACTTT
- TRBJ2-3 TRBV12-3/TRBV12-4 - CASSTGTDAQYF TGTGCCAGCAGTACGGGCACAGATGCGCAGTATTTT
- TRBJ2-7 TRBV2 - CASRGLGEQYF TGTGCCAGCCGGGGCCTTGGGGAGCAGTACTTC
few TRBJ2-7 TRBV4-2 - CASSPQRTVAYEQYF TGTGCCAGCAGCCCTCAGAGGACAGTGGCCTACGAGCAGTACTTC
few TRBJ2-7 TRBV7-9 TRBD1 CASSLAGTGGLSYEQYF TGTGCCAGCAGCTTAGCCGGGACAGGGGGCCTTTCCTACGAGCAGTACTTC
- TRBJ2-5 TRBV20-1 TRBD1 CSAPRPRQGRETQYF TGCAGTGCTCCAAGGCCCCGACAGGGGAGGGAGACCCAGTACTTC
- TRBJ2-5 TRBV7-2 - CASSLELRALQETQYF TGTGCCAGCAGCTTAGAGCTCCGGGCCCTCCAAGAGACCCAGTACTTC
few TRBJ2-3 TRBV29-1 TRBD2 CSVERTSGGISTQYF TGCAGCGTTGAGAGGACTAGCGGGGGGATATCTACGCAGTATTTT
- TRBJ2-5 TRBV30 - CAWGGTHNQETQYF TGTGCCTGGGGCGGGACACACAACCAAGAGACCCAGTACTTC
- TRBJ2-7 TRBV6-2/TRBV6-3 TRBD1 CASRKAGTGWSEQYF TGTGCCAGCAGGAAAGCCGGGACAGGGTGGAGCGAGCAGTACTTC
few TRBJ2-1 TRBV4-3 TRBD2 CASSQSVLAGPYNEQFF TGCGCCAGCAGCCAATCGGTACTAGCGGGACCCTACAATGAGCAGTTCTTC
- TRBJ2-1 TRBV4-3 TRBD2 CASSQGSGGLSYNEQFF TGCGCCAGCAGCCAAGGAAGCGGGGGACTCTCCTACAATGAGCAGTTCTTC
few TRBJ2-7 TRBV7-9 - CASSSGLGEQYF TGTGCCAGCAGCTCCGGGTTGGGGGAGCAGTACTTC
- TRBJ1-4 TRBV12-3/TRBV12-4 - CASSSGGGPEKLFF TGTGCCAGCAGTTCCGGGGGCGGACCGGAAAAACTGTTTTTT
- TRBJ2-3 TRBV7-3 TRBD2 CASSLNPGGSTDTQYF TGTGCCAGCAGCTTAAATCCGGGGGGGAGCACAGATACGCAGTATTTT
- TRBJ2-5 TRBV20-1 TRBD1 CSARRTGLETQYF TGCAGTGCTAGGAGGACAGGGCTAGAGACCCAGTACTTC
- TRBJ1-2 TRBV30 - CAWILGPGYTF TGTGCCTGGATTCTAGGGCCTGGCTACACCTTC
few TRBJ2-5 TRBV7-2 TRBD1 CASSPTGTGEETQYF TGTGCCAGCAGCCCGACCGGGACAGGGGAAGAGACCCAGTACTTC
- TRBJ1-3 TRBV7-2 TRBD1 CASSTTGTAGSGNTIYF TGTGCCAGCAGCACGACCGGGACAGCCGGCTCTGGAAACACCATATATTTT
many TRBJ2-7 TRBV6-4 - CASSPTGTSYEQYF TGTGCCAGCAGTCCTACCGGGACATCCTACGAGCAGTACTTC
- TRBJ1-1 TRBV4-3 TRBD1 CASSQERQGPAFF TGCGCCAGCAGCCAAGAGCGACAGGGACCGGCTTTCTTT
- TRBJ2-1 TRBV6-6 - CASSYVSDPENNEQFF TGTGCCAGCAGTTACGTCTCGGATCCCGAAAACAATGAGCAGTTCTTC
few TRBJ2-5 TRBV29-1 TRBD1 CSVEDTGGAQYF TGCAGCGTTGAAGATACAGGGGGAGCCCAGTACTTC
- TRBJ1-2 TRBV28 - CASSKGQQTYGYTF TGTGCCAGCAGCAAAGGACAGCAGACCTATGGCTACACCTTC
few TRBJ1-2 TRBV5-1 - CASSLDPSENGYTF TGCGCCAGCAGCTTGGACCCCTCAGAGAATGGCTACACCTTC
- TRBJ2-3 TRBV20-1 TRBD2 CSARAGGLAVSTDTQYF TGCAGTGCTAGAGCTGGGGGACTAGCGGTTAGCACAGATACGCAGTATTTT
few TRBJ2-7 TRBV15 - CATSRDITYEQYF TGTGCCACCAGCAGAGATATCACCTACGAGCAGTACTTC
- TRBJ2-1 TRBV28 TRBD2 CASSSSRTSGGNEQFF TGTGCCAGCAGTTCGTCCAGGACTAGCGGGGGGAATGAGCAGTTCTTC
- TRBJ2-7 TRBV10-3 - CAISDNVQGGGYF TGTGCCATCAGTGACAACGTACAGGGAGGAGGGTACTTC
- TRBJ1-5 TRBV3-1 - CASSQRGRGNQPQHF TGTGCCAGCAGCCAAAGGGGCCGGGGCAATCAGCCCCAGCATTTT
- TRBJ2-1 TRBV7-9 - CASSLVSSYEQFF TGTGCCAGCAGCTTAGTAAGTTCCTATGAGCAGTTCTTC
- TRBJ2-4 TRBV27 - CASRDPGGGKNIQYF TGTGCCAGCCGGGACCCCGGAGGAGGCAAAAACATTCAGTACTTC
- TRBJ2-3 TRBV12-3/TRBV12-4 - CATRTLGADTQYF TGTGCCACACGGACTCTTGGCGCAGATACGCAGTATTTT
few TRBJ2-1 TRBV6-2/TRBV6-3 TRBD2 CASSYISAGGPYNEQFF TGTGCCAGCAGTTACATATCAGCGGGGGGGCCCTACAATGAGCAGTTCTTC
few TRBJ1-1 TRBV27 TRBD1 CASSNTGGNTEAFF TGTGCCAGCAGTAATACAGGGGGGAACACTGAAGCTTTCTTT
few TRBJ2-5 TRBV12-3/TRBV12-4 - CASSFDRSTWTQYF TGTGCCAGCAGCTTCGACAGGTCTACTTGGACCCAGTACTTC
- TRBJ2-1 TRBV20-1 - CSAANGVYNEQFF TGCAGTGCGGCCAACGGGGTCTACAATGAGCAGTTCTTC
- TRBJ2-3 TRBV5-1 TRBD2 CASSSDLAGVTDTQYF TGCGCCAGCAGCTCAGATCTAGCGGGGGTCACAGATACGCAGTATTTT
- TRBJ1-1 TRBV6-5 - CASSYFGGAEAFF TGTGCCAGCAGTTACTTTGGAGGCGCTGAAGCTTTCTTT
- TRBJ2-2 TRBV9 - CASSAKGLPKNAGELFF TGTGCCAGCAGCGCCAAAGGACTCCCTAAAAACGCCGGGGAGCTGTTTTTT